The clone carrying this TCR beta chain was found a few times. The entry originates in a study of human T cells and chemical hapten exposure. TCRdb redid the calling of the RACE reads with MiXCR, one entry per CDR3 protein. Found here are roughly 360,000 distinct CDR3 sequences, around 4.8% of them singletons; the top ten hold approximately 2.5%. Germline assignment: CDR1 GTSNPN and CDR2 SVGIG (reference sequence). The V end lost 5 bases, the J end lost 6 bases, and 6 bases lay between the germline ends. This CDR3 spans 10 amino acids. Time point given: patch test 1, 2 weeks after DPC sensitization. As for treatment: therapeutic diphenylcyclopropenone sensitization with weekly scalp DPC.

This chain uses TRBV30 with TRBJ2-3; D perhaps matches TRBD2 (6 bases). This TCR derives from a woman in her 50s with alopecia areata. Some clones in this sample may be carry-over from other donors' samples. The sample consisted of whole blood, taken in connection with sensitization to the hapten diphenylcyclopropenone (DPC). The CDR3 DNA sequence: TGTGCCTGGGGGGGGGATACGCAGTATTTT. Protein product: CAWGGDTQYF. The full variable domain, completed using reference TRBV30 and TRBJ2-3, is SQTIHQWPATLVQPVGSPLSLECTVEGTSNPNLYWYRQAAGRGLQLLFYSVGIGQISSEVPQNLSASRPQDRQFILSSKKLLLSDSGFYLCAWGGDTQYFGPGTRLTVL.